This T cell receptor (beta chain) was sequenced in a study of vaccination effects on CD4 cells after COVID-19. To note about this clone: Its antigen is not identified.

ViraFEST expansion of antigen-specific CD4+ T cells with viral peptide pools preceded sequencing. With roughly nine days of culture completed, CD4+ T cells were isolated. Either the mRNA-1273 or the BNT162b2 vaccine was given to participants as two doses. The CDR3 contains 16 residues. Germline assignment: CDR1 KGHDR and CDR2 SFDVKD. V was pared by 3 bases and J by 0 bases, with 11 bases between. Method: immunoSEQ multiplex PCR; TCRdb's copy keeps in-frame clones and lacks some. The data hold fewer than 85,000 clones, with less than 80% observed a single time. Study results and limitations: Late post-vaccination, clones induced by infection and those induced by vaccine underwent marked clonal contraction.

The V gene is TRBV24-1, the J gene TRBJ2-1; D remains ambiguous. The material was CD4+ T cells from PBMCs cultured with HCoV-OC43 spike peptides, obtained after COVID-19 vaccination. Subset denoted: HCoV-OC43 spike overlapping peptide pool stimulation. This clonotype originated in a human donor who received a COVID-19 vaccine. CDR3 bases: TGTGCCACCAGTGATACATTGCCGGACTCCTACAATGAGCAGTTCTTC. Its translation is CATSDTLPDSYNEQFF.